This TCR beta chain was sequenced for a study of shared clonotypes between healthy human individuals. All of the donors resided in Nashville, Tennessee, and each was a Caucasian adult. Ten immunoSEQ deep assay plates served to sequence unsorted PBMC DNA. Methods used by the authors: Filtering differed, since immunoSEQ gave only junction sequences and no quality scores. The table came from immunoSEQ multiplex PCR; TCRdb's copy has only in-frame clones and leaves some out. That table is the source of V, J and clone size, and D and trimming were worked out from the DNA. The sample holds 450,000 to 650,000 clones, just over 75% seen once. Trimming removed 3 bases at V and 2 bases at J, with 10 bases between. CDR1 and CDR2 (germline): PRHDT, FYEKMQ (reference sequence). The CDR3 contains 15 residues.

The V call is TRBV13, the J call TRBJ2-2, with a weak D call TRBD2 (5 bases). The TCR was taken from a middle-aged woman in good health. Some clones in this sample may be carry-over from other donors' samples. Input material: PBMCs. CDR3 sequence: CASSFEGINTGELFF. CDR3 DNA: TGTGCCAGCAGCTTTGAGGGTATCAACACCGGGGAGCTGTTTTTT.